The T cell receptor beta chain described here comes from a study of shared T cell receptors in the human thymus. CDR3 size: 17 residues. With V trimmed by 2 bases and J by 7 bases, 13 bases remained unmatched. The germline CDR1 and CDR2 sequences are SGHDT and YYEEEE. The table came from immunoSEQ multiplex PCR; TCRdb's copy has only in-frame clones and leaves some out. The data contain 640,000 or so clones, around 87% of them singletons. This sample was shared with a second study, whose subject was human thymus T cells.

Sample: thymocytes. The TCR sequence derives from a boy younger than two with a congenital heart defect. V gene TRBV5-6 combines with J gene TRBJ2-1, with 9 nucleotides matching TRBD2. CDR3: CASSFRSGGRVGNEQFF. Written as DNA, the CDR3 is TGTGCCAGCAGCTTTAGGTCCGGCGGGAGGGTGGGGAATGAGCAGTTCTTC.